Below, 15 T cell receptor beta chains from the same sample are listed, as sequenced in a study of vaccination effects on CD4 cells after COVID-19. Generated by immunoSEQ multiplex PCR, the TCRdb table keeps only in-frame clones and is missing some. The sample lists some 14,000 clones, approximately 82% occurring once. Sequencing followed a ViraFEST assay step that expanded antigen-specific CD4+ T cells with viral peptide pools. With roughly 9 days of culture completed, CD4+ T cells were isolated. For these receptors, no antigen is known. Sample: CD4+ T cells from PBMCs cultured with HCoV-229E spike peptides, taken before COVID-19 vaccination. The receptor set was obtained from a human donor who received a COVID-19 vaccine.

This clone has only a few counts. The V and J genes are TRBV6-5 and TRBJ2-2; 7 bases map to TRBD1. The V and J ends lost 6 bases and 0 bases, in that order; junction bases with no gene match: 4. This CDR3 region has 15 residues. The germline CDR1 and CDR2 sequences are MNHEY and SVGAGI. The CDR3 loop is CASRAGTANTGELFF. For the CDR3, the DNA is TGTGCCAGCAGGGCCGGGACAGCGAACACCGGGGAGCTGTTTTTT.

This clone has more than one count but fewer than ten. The chain couples TRBV6-5 to TRBJ1-5; D remains ambiguous. Trimming left V 6 bases short and J 0 bases short, with 9 bases between. The CDR3 length is 14 residues. Germline V CDR1 and CDR2: MNHEY, SVGAGI. CDR3 protein: CASSPRDSNQPQHF. For the CDR3, the DNA is TGTGCCAGCAGCCCCAGAGATAGCAATCAGCCCCAGCATTTT.

This clone was counted only a few times. This rearrangement joins TRBV27 to TRBJ1-6; D is uncertain. This CDR3 spans 12 amino acids. The V gene's germline CDR1 is MNHEY and CDR2 SMNVEV (reference sequence). Between the trimmed V and J ends, which lost 0 bases and 16 bases, there was a span of 10 bases. For the CDR3, the DNA is TGTGCCAGCAGTTTATCCGGACTTGCACTCCACTTT. This translates into CASSLSGLALHF.

This chain links TRBV20-1 with TRBJ2-7, with D maybe TRBD1 (6 bases). V lost 4 bases and J lost 4, with 8 bases in between. Germline CDR1 DFQATT, CDR2 SNEGSKA (reference sequence). The CDR3 length is 11 residues. The DNA of the CDR3 is TGCAGTGCTACCACAGGGTACGAGCAGTACTTC. It encodes CSATTGYEQYF.

V is TRBV7-2 and J is TRBJ1-2; D remains unclear. Germline CDR1 is SGHTA and CDR2 is FQGNSA. The CDR3 length is 14 residues. V was clipped by 4 bases and J by 1 base, with 10 bases between them. The CDR3 region is CASSSSGNNYGYTF. The CDR3, as DNA: TGTGCCAGCAGCTCATCGGGGAATAACTATGGCTACACCTTC.

The chain is built from TRBV5-1 and TRBJ1-1, with D possibly matching TRBD1 (5 bases). V was trimmed by 5 bases and J by 1 base, leaving 9 bases between them. This CDR3 spans 13 amino acids. Germline assignment: CDR1 SGHRS and CDR2 YFSETQ. The CDR3 DNA is TGCGCCAGCAGAATCACAGGGAACACTGAAGCTTTCTTT. This codes for CASRITGNTEAFF. Full variable domain (rest looked up from reference TRBV5-1 and TRBJ1-1): KAGVTQTPRYLIKTRGQQVTLSCSPISGHRSVSWYQQTPGQGLQFLFEYFSETQRNKGNFPGRFSGRQFSNSRSEMNVSTLELGDSALYLCASRITGNTEAFFGQGTRLTVV.

The V gene is TRBV7-2, the J gene TRBJ2-3, with D perhaps TRBD1 (5 bases). Germline V gives CDR1 SGHTA, CDR2 FQGNSA. V lost 0 bases and J 4 bases, leaving 11 bases between the germline ends. This CDR3 has 15 residues. CDR3 amino acids: CASSLAGPTPDTQYF. CDR3 sequence (DNA): TGTGCCAGCAGCTTAGCGGGGCCTACCCCAGATACGCAGTATTTT.

The CDR3 DNA reads TGTGCCAGCAGCTTAGGACGGACTAATGAAAAACTGTTTTTT. Translated, it gives CASSLGRTNEKLFF. The genes are TRBV7-8 and TRBJ1-4; no reliable D call. Per germline, CDR1 SGHVS and CDR2 FQNEAQ. V dropped 1 base and J dropped 2 bases, with 5 bases sitting between them. The CDR3 runs to 14 residues.

The gene calls are TRBV6-5 and TRBJ2-3; the D gene is possibly TRBD1 (6 bases). Per germline, CDR1 MNHEY and CDR2 SVGAGI. Trimming removed 7 bases from V and 0 bases from J, with 14 bases in between. The CDR3 has 15 residues. Here the CDR3 DNA reads TGTGCCAGCACTAAAGGCAGGGGCAGCACAGATACGCAGTATTTT. Translating gives CASTKGRGSTDTQYF.

The chain joins TRBV7-2 to TRBJ2-1; D may match TRBD1 or TRBD2 (6 bases each). V was trimmed by 2 bases and J by 2 bases, leaving 10 bases between them. This CDR3 has 15 residues. CDR1 and CDR2 (germline): SGHTA, FQGNSA. The CDR3 loop is CASSLLGGPYNEQFF. The DNA for the CDR3 is TGTGCCAGCAGCTTACTAGGGGGGCCCTACAATGAGCAGTTCTTC.

The rearrangement links TRBV5-5 to TRBJ2-7, with D unresolved. Germline V CDR1 and CDR2: SGHKS, YYEKEE (reference sequence). The CDR3 is 17 residues long. The germline V and J ends were trimmed by 1 base and 1 base, with 18 bases remaining between them. The CDR3 DNA follows: TGTGCCAGCAGCTTGATTTTACGCGGCAGGTCTTCCTACGAGCAGTACTTC. The encoded protein is CASSLILRGRSSYEQYF. The whole variable domain, filled in from reference TRBV5-5 and TRBJ2-7, reads DAGVTQSPTHLIKTRGQQVTLRCSPISGHKSVSWYQQVLGQGPQFIFQYYEKEERGRGNFPDRFSARQFPNYSSELNVNALLLGDSALYLCASSLILRGRSSYEQYFGPGTRLTVT.

The chain has TRBV6-1 and TRBJ1-1; D perhaps matches TRBD1 (5 bases). CDR1 MNHNS and CDR2 SASEGT come from the germline V gene. The CDR3 contains 14 residues. V gave up 2 bases and J gave up 5 bases, with 12 bases separating them. CDR3 sequence: CASSEPGDRTEAFF. CDR3 bases: TGTGCCAGCAGTGAACCCGGAGACAGAACTGAAGCTTTCTTT.

The chain links TRBV3-1 (or the pseudogene TRBV3-2) to TRBJ2-4, with 8 nucleotides matching TRBD2. Germline V gives CDR1 LGHDT, CDR2 YNNKEL (reference sequence). CDR3 length: 16 residues. J was trimmed by 0 bases and V by 5 bases; bases with no gene match: 6. Here the CDR3 reads CASSFLAGGAKNIQYF. DNA of the CDR3: TGTGCCAGCAGCTTCCTTGCGGGGGGAGCCAAAAACATTCAGTACTTC.

J is TRBJ2-1 and V is TRBV25-1, with 7 bases lining up with TRBD1. The V gene's germline CDR1 is MGHDK and CDR2 SYGVNS. V lost 3 bases to trimming and J lost 2 bases; unmatched junction nucleotides: 4. This CDR3 is built from 15 residues. The CDR3 bases are TGTGCCAGCAGTGAGTCCGGGACAGCCTACAATGAGCAGTTCTTC. Translation gives CASSESGTAYNEQFF.

The chain couples TRBV7-2 to TRBJ2-7; D is possibly TRBD2 (6 bases). Germline lookup yields CDR1 SGHTA and CDR2 FQGNSA. Trimming shortened V by 7 bases and J by 7 bases, and 17 bases separated the two germline ends. The CDR3 runs to 13 residues. CDR3: CASISGGSGEQYF. For the CDR3, the DNA is TGTGCCAGCATTAGCGGAGGGAGCGGGGAGCAGTACTTC.